These 24 T cell receptor beta chains originate from one sample sequenced in a study of blood T cell repertoires in COVID-19. The method was immunoSEQ multiplex PCR; TCRdb's version includes in-frame clones alone and lacks a portion of them. In the table there are 140,000 or so clones, about 84% of which are singletons. The sample comprised peripheral blood. The source of these receptors is a woman aged 45 to 65 with acute or convalescent COVID-19.

This chain uses TRBV24-1 with TRBJ1-2, with TRBD1 matching over 9 bases. Trimming cost V 4 bases and J 7 bases; bases outside gene matches: 9. Per germline, CDR1 KGHDR and CDR2 SFDVKD. There are 15 residues in the CDR3. CDR3 bases: TGTGCCACCAGTGACGCCGGGACAGGGTTTTTTGGCTACACCTTC. Its protein product is CATSDAGTGFFGYTF.

The chain links TRBV4-1 to TRBJ1-2; the D gene is possibly TRBD1 (5 bases). In germline, CDR1 is MGHRA, CDR2 YSYEKL. V lost 0 bases and J lost 4, with 15 bases in between. The CDR3 extends over 16 amino acids. In DNA form, the CDR3 reads TGCGCCAGCAGCCAAGATCCCGCAACAGGCCCCTATGGCTACACCTTC. It encodes CASSQDPATGPYGYTF.

The rearrangement joins TRBV19 to TRBJ2-3, with D possibly TRBD2 on 5 matching bases. V was cut by 10 bases and J by 4 bases, with 21 bases left in between. The CDR3 loop spans 15 amino acids. The V gene's germline CDR1 is LNHDA and CDR2 SQIVND (reference sequence). The chain's CDR3 is CATEEYRPGPDTQYF. The DNA of the CDR3 is TGTGCCACGGAGGAATATCGCCCGGGCCCAGATACGCAGTATTTT.

The CDR3 bases are TGTGCCAGCAGCTTGAACGGGGGGGCTGGTGAGCAGTTCTTC. Encoded protein: CASSLNGGAGEQFF. The genes are TRBV7-3 and TRBJ2-1; 8 nucleotides align to TRBD2. Germline V lookup: CDR1 SGHTA, CDR2 FQGTGA. Germline trimming cut 3 bases from V and 9 bases from J; bases unmatched to any gene: 7. The CDR3 length is 14 residues.

The rearrangement links TRBV4-3 to TRBJ1-5, with unresolved D. Germline CDR1 reads LGHNA; CDR2 reads YSLEER. V lost 2 bases and J lost 6, with 11 bases in between. CDR3 length equals 14 residues. The CDR3: CASSQLLRGQPQHF. The CDR3 DNA sequence: TGCGCCAGCAGCCAACTTCTACGGGGTCAGCCCCAGCATTTT.

In this sample, this clone turned up a few times. The chain uses TRBV29-1 and TRBJ2-5, with 7 bases that match TRBD1. V shed 4 bases and J 5 bases; nucleotides not matched to a gene: 4. Germline values: CDR1 SQVTM, CDR2 ANQGSEA. The CDR3 covers 12 residues. Here the CDR3 DNA reads TGCAGCGTTGGGGACAGTTGGGAGACCCAGTACTTC. This encodes CSVGDSWETQYF.

The CDR3: CASSSGPTGEYSNQPQHF. Here the CDR3 DNA reads TGTGCCAGCAGCTCTGGCCCAACAGGAGAGTATAGCAATCAGCCCCAGCATTTT. The chain combines TRBV5-5 with TRBJ1-5; D is perhaps TRBD1 (5 bases). V dropped 3 bases and J dropped 0 bases, with 19 bases sitting between them. The CDR3 length is 18 residues. CDR1 is SGHKS and CDR2 is YYEKEE in the germline V gene (reference sequence).

This clone has only one observation. This sequence joins TRBV6-5 and TRBJ1-1, with 7 bases that match TRBD1. The CDR3 totals 15 residues. Germline lookup yields CDR1 MNHEY and CDR2 SVGAGI. Unmatched junction bases numbered 2, after V lost 0 bases and J lost 1 base. The CDR3 DNA follows: TGTGCCAGCAGTTACTCCGGGACAGCGAACACTGAAGCTTTCTTT. Translating gives CASSYSGTANTEAFF.

The count of this clone is one. The chain recombines TRBV7-2 with TRBJ2-2; 7 nucleotides match TRBD2. The CDR3 extends over 14 amino acids. V was clipped by 5 bases and J by 5 bases; unmatched bases: 5. Germline V lookup: CDR1 SGHTA, CDR2 FQGNSA. The CDR3 DNA sequence: TGTGCCAGCAGCCCCCGACTAGCAACCGGGGAGCTGTTTTTT. Translating gives CASSPRLATGELFF.

This chain links TRBV28 with TRBJ1-1; D not certain. The V and J ends lost 5 bases and 0 bases respectively, with 16 bases between them. The CDR3 runs 16 residues. CDR1 and CDR2 from the germline V gene are MDHEN and SYDVKM. The CDR3 region is CASSPRGQYMNTEAFF. The DNA for the CDR3 is TGTGCCAGCAGTCCCCGAGGTCAGTACATGAACACTGAAGCTTTCTTT.

The V gene is TRBV14, the J gene TRBJ1-5, with no clear D. The ends were cut back, 1 base at V and 9 bases at J, with 10 bases in the middle. The CDR3 loop spans 13 amino acids. Per germline, CDR1 SGHDN and CDR2 FVKESK. The CDR3 protein is CASSQGRWAPQHF. The CDR3 region has the DNA TGTGCCAGCAGCCAAGGACGATGGGCGCCCCAGCATTTT.

This clone was seen more than once but under ten times. The chain carries TRBV24-1 and TRBJ1-1; D ambiguous. The V gene's germline CDR1 is KGHDR and CDR2 SFDVKD. Trimming took off 2 bases at V and 9 bases at J, with 18 bases between the two ends. CDR3 length: 15 residues. The chain's CDR3 is CATSDSSLGSPKAFF. The CDR3, as DNA: TGTGCCACCAGTGATTCTTCGTTGGGGAGCCCTAAAGCTTTCTTT.

Comment on this clone: Germline is not matched at one junction end, which may reflect a read error. The chain links TRBV6-2 or TRBV6-3 to TRBJ1-1; D gene uncertain. The CDR3 length is 15 residues. Germline CDR1 and CDR2: MNHEY and SVGEGT. This CDR3 is CASSYFGVGNAEAFF. In DNA, the CDR3 is TGTGCCAGCAGTTACTTTGGGGTCGGGAACGCTGAAGCTTTCTTT.

This chain joins TRBV23-1 and TRBJ2-2; 7 nucleotides agree with TRBD1. TRBV23-1 is an ORF, with its function uncertain. Trimming took 5 bases from V and 2 from J; bases not matched to a gene: 5. The CDR3 length is 15 residues. The CDR3 region has the DNA TGCGCCAGCAGTGACTGGGACAGAAACACCGGGGAGCTGTTTTTT. Amino acid sequence: CASSDWDRNTGELFF.

The CDR3 reads CASSRTGERNEQFF. The CDR3 nucleotides read TGTGCCAGCAGCAGGACAGGGGAGAGGAATGAGCAGTTCTTC. The chain recombines TRBV27 with TRBJ2-1; TRBD1 agrees at 9 bases. Germline CDR1 MNHEY, CDR2 SMNVEV (reference sequence). The CDR3 sequence is 14 residues long. Trimming removed 6 bases from V and 7 bases from J; junction bases left unmatched: 7.

The chain combines TRBV3-1 (or the pseudogene TRBV3-2) with TRBJ2-6; 9 nucleotides match TRBD1. V gave up 1 base and J gave up 4 bases; unmatched junction bases: 8. Germline CDR1 and CDR2: LGHDT and YNNKEL (reference sequence). The length of the CDR3 is 18 residues. Here the CDR3 reads CASSQATGGAGGANVLTF. Written as DNA, the CDR3 is TGTGCCAGCAGCCAAGCTACAGGGGGCGCGGGAGGGGCCAACGTCCTGACTTTC.

This rearrangement joins TRBV27 to TRBJ1-1; 9 bases fit TRBD1. Per the germline V gene, CDR1 is MNHEY and CDR2 is SMNVEV (reference sequence). Trimming cost V 6 bases and J 0 bases; bases outside gene matches: 2. This CDR3 has 14 amino acids. In DNA form, the CDR3 reads TGTGCCAGCAGGAGGACAGGGGTGAACACTGAAGCTTTCTTT. The encoded protein is CASRRTGVNTEAFF.

The chain couples TRBV7-9 to TRBJ1-2, with D perhaps TRBD1 (5 bases). CDR3 length: 13 amino acids. Germline CDR1 and CDR2: SEHNR and FQNEAQ (reference sequence). V shed 7 bases and J shed 6 bases, with 15 bases lying between them. In DNA form, the CDR3 reads TGTGCCAGCATACAAGGCCAGGGTGATGGCTACACCTTC. Its translation is CASIQGQGDGYTF.

This clone was counted a few times. V and J are TRBV9 and TRBJ1-5; D might be TRBD1 (5 bases). This CDR3 is 16 amino acids long. Trimming removed 4 bases at V and 0 bases at J, with 14 bases between. The germline V gene encodes CDR1 SGDLS and CDR2 YYNGEE. The CDR3 reads CASSRGTGDSNQPQHF. CDR3 DNA: TGTGCCAGCAGCCGGGGGACGGGGGATAGCAATCAGCCCCAGCATTTT.

This chain links TRBV28 with TRBJ1-2, with no clear D. The V gene's germline CDR1 is MDHEN and CDR2 SYDVKM. The CDR3 spans 13 residues. V lost 3 bases to trimming and J lost 5 bases, with 10 bases between them. In DNA form, the CDR3 reads TGTGCCAGCAGTTTGATGTTGGAGTATGGCTACACCTTC. Translated: CASSLMLEYGYTF.

This clone was seen a handful of times. The chain is built from TRBV4-1 and TRBJ2-7, with TRBD1 matching over 10 bases. Losses at the gene ends were 4 bases for V and 6 bases for J; bases not matched to a gene: 6. This CDR3 is 14 amino acids long. Germline loops: CDR1 MGHRA, CDR2 YSYEKL. The CDR3, as DNA: TGCGCCAGCAGCCGCGGGGACAGGGGCGCCGAGCAGTACTTC. Its translation is CASSRGDRGAEQYF.

The V and J genes are TRBV6-5 and TRBJ1-6; D gene ambiguous. The CDR3 is 15 residues long. The V end lost 2 bases, the J end lost 10 bases, and 15 bases lay between the germline ends. Germline values: CDR1 MNHEY, CDR2 SVGAGI. Here the CDR3 reads CASSYQDRYRSPLHF. CDR3 nucleotides: TGTGCCAGCAGTTACCAGGATCGTTACCGATCACCCCTCCACTTT.

This chain connects TRBV5-1 to TRBJ2-3, with TRBD2 matching over 9 bases. In germline, CDR1 is SGHRS, CDR2 YFSETQ. The CDR3 runs to 14 residues. The V and J ends lost 6 bases and 2 bases, in that order; junction bases with no gene match: 4. The CDR3 coding sequence is TGCGCCAGCACTAGCGGGGAGGTCACAGATACGCAGTATTTT. It is translated as CASTSGEVTDTQYF.

The V gene is TRBV19, the J gene TRBJ1-5; 10 bases map to TRBD1. The CDR3 spans 16 residues. The germline V gene has CDR1 LNHDA and CDR2 SQIVND (reference sequence). V trimming: 5 bases; J trimming: 1 base; junction bases outside the gene matches: 5. CDR3 DNA: TGTGCCAGTAGTGTTAGACAGGGGGCGAGCAATCAGCCCCAGCATTTT. Translated: CASSVRQGASNQPQHF.